This TCR beta chain came from a study of Graves' ophthalmopathy and Graves' hyperthyroidism. Study-wide background: Where ophthalmopathy was absent within 18 months of follow-up, hyperthyroidism was stable. Study conclusions and caveats: The blood repertoire also included most expanded thyroid clonotypes above 0.001 frequency.

Concerning this clonotype: The antigen is undetermined.

RNA transcripts served as template for amplifying TCR beta CDR3 sequences. Second-round multiplex PCR followed a first-round RT-PCR using HTBI primers. TCRdb recomputed calls from the multiplex PCR reads with MiXCR, one row per CDR3 protein. The repertoire holds over a million distinct CDR3 sequences, with about two fifths as singletons. Newly diagnosed hyperthyroidism donors, aged 18 to 65, duration under 2 months. Reliance was placed on clinical symptoms, serum thyroxine, TRAb, thyroid ultrasound and orbital computed tomography for diagnosis. The CDR3 has 13 amino acids. Between the trimmed V and J ends, which lost 0 bases and 4 bases, there was a span of 9 bases. CDR1 and CDR2 from the germline V gene are GTSNPN and SVGIG (reference sequence).

The sample was peripheral blood or thyroid tissue (not recorded which). The chain links TRBV30 to TRBJ2-5; D could derive from TRBD1 or TRBD2 (6 bases each). This receptor was taken from an adult man with Graves' hyperthyroidism. The CDR3 sequence: CAWSVKGGETQYF. The DNA for the CDR3 is TGTGCCTGGAGTGTTAAGGGGGGAGAGACCCAGTACTTC.